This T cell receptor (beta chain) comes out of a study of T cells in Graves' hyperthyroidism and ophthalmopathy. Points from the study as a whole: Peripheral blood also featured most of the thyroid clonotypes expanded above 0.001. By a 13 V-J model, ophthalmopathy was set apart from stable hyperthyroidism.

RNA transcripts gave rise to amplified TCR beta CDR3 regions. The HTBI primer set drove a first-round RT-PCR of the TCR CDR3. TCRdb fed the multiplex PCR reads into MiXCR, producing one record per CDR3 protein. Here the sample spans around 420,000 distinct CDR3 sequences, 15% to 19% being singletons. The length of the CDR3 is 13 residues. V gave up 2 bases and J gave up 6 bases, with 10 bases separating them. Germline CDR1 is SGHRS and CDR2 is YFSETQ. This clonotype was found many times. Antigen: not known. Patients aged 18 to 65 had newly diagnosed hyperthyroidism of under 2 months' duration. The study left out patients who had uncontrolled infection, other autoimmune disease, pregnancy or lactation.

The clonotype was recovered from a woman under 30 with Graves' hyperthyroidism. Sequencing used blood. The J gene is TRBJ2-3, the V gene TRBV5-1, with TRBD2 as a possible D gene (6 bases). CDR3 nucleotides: TGCGCCAGCAGCTTACCTAGCGCCGATACGCAGTATTTT. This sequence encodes CASSLPSADTQYF.